This TCR beta chain is drawn from a study of CD8 T cells in Susac syndrome. TEMRA cells were FACS-enriched, and CD8+ and CD4+ T cells were isolated negatively. Reverse transcription of roughly 0.5 to 1 ug RNA used random hexamers. Using its own MiXCR run on the immunoSEQ multiplex PCR reads, TCRdb lists one record per CDR3 protein. The repertoire consists of 95,000 to 150,000 distinct CDR3 sequences, with 85% to 95% occurring once and the leading ten covering around 0.27%. With 4 bases clipped from V and 10 bases from J, the junction kept 11 bases outside the gene matches. The CDR3 spans 16 residues. CDR1 and CDR2 (germline): SGHAT, FQNNGV.

The receptor was derived from a human donor with Susac syndrome. The specimen was CD8+ T cells from PBMCs. The chain recombines TRBV11-2 with TRBJ1-6; the match to TRBD1 covers 9 bases. The CDR3 DNA reads TGTGCCAGCAGCTCGAAATCCGGGACAGGGCTATCACCCCTCCACTTT. Protein: CASSSKSGTGLSPLHF.